The 25 T cell receptor beta chains below come from one sample, sequenced in a study of blood T cell repertoires in COVID-19. The method was immunoSEQ multiplex PCR; TCRdb's version includes in-frame clones alone and lacks a portion of them. Of about 190,000 clones detected, about 88% appear once; the ten largest clones hold 5.5% to 7%. Sequencing used peripheral blood. The receptors come from a woman aged 40 to 50 who had recovered from COVID-19.

The V gene is TRBV5-5, the J gene TRBJ2-3, with TRBD2 matching 14 bases. This CDR3 comprises 16 residues. The germline gives CDR1 SGHKS, CDR2 YYEKEE (reference sequence). V shed 4 bases, J shed 4 bases, and the junction held 5 bases outside the gene matches. CDR3 bases: TGTGCCAGCAGCCCGGGACTAGCGGGAGATGCAGATACGCAGTATTTT. Its translation: CASSPGLAGDADTQYF. The whole variable domain, remainder taken from reference TRBV5-5 and TRBJ2-3, is DAGVTQSPTHLIKTRGQQVTLRCSPISGHKSVSWYQQVLGQGPQFIFQYYEKEERGRGNFPDRFSARQFPNYSSELNVNALLLGDSALYLCASSPGLAGDADTQYFGPGTRLTVL.

V usage is TRBV7-2 and J usage is TRBJ2-7; D is ambiguous. The CDR3 extends over 14 amino acids. Germline values: CDR1 SGHTA, CDR2 FQGNSA. V lost 2 bases to trimming and J lost 3 bases, with 11 bases between them. The DNA for the CDR3 is TGTGCCAGCAGCTTATCCCGAGCTAGCTACGAGCAGTACTTC. Amino acids: CASSLSRASYEQYF.

This rearrangement joins TRBV5-1 to TRBJ1-4; TRBD1 might be the D (5 bases). The length of the CDR3 is 14 residues. Germline assignment: CDR1 SGHRS and CDR2 YFSETQ. V dropped 5 bases and J dropped 8 bases, with 16 bases sitting between them. Here the CDR3 DNA reads TGCGCCAGCAGTTTTGCAGGGACTAGCGAAAAACTGTTTTTT. Translated, it gives CASSFAGTSEKLFF.

V usage is TRBV7-8 and J usage is TRBJ2-5; D is perhaps TRBD2 (5 bases). Per germline, CDR1 SGHVS and CDR2 FQNEAQ. Trimming cost V 7 bases and J 4 bases, with 10 bases left between them. The CDR3 totals 12 residues. The CDR3: CASKEVLETQYF. The CDR3 bases are TGTGCCAGCAAGGAGGTTTTAGAGACCCAGTACTTC.

This chain joins TRBV30 and TRBJ2-5; 8 bases fit TRBD1. Germline CDR1 GTSNPN, CDR2 SVGIG (reference sequence). V lost 2 bases and J lost 3; bases outside the gene matches: 5. The CDR3 contains 14 residues. This CDR3 is CAWSSAQGEETQYF. In nucleotides, the CDR3 is TGTGCCTGGAGTAGCGCACAGGGGGAAGAGACCCAGTACTTC. Supplemented by reference TRBV30 and TRBJ2-5, the full variable domain reads SQTIHQWPATLVQPVGSPLSLECTVEGTSNPNLYWYRQAAGRGLQLLFYSVGIGQISSEVPQNLSASRPQDRQFILSSKKLLLSDSGFYLCAWSSAQGEETQYFGPGTRLLVL.

This clone has just a few counts. V and J are TRBV27 and TRBJ1-6, with TRBD1 as a possible D gene (5 bases). Germline CDR1 and CDR2: MNHEY and SMNVEV (reference sequence). The length of the CDR3 is 15 residues. Deletions cut 6 bases from V and 7 bases from J, with 16 bases between. The CDR3 sequence: CASRAGKGVNSPLHF. The CDR3 nucleotides are TGTGCCAGCAGAGCAGGGAAAGGGGTCAATTCACCCCTCCACTTT.

The CDR3, as DNA: TGTGCCACCAGTGACAATTCCGGACTCTACGAGCAGTACTTC. Its protein is CATSDNSGLYEQYF. This chain uses TRBV24-1 with TRBJ2-7, with a tentative D call TRBD2 (5 bases). The V gene lost 4 bases and the J gene lost 3 bases, with 12 bases spanning the gap. CDR3 length: 14 residues. The germline CDR1 and CDR2 sequences are KGHDR and SFDVKD.

The V gene is TRBV24-1, the J gene TRBJ2-1; D is possibly TRBD2 (6 bases). The V end was cut by 10 bases, the J end by 8 bases, with 17 bases between. Per germline, CDR1 KGHDR and CDR2 SFDVKD. The CDR3 is made up of 13 amino acids. The DNA for the CDR3 is TGTGCCACGGAGGGGAGTACGAAGGATGAGCAGTTCTTC. It specifies CATEGSTKDEQFF.

Points on this clone: The junction departs from germline at one end; a sequencing error may be responsible. The rearrangement uses TRBV18 and TRBJ2-1; weak D call: TRBD1 (5 bases). The CDR3 totals 16 residues. Germline lookup yields CDR1 KGHSH and CDR2 LQKENI. The CDR3 reads CASSPPATVMNNEQFF. The CDR3 DNA follows: TGTGCCAGCTCTCCACCGGCGACAGTTATGAACAATGAGCAGTTCTTC.

This chain links TRBV18 with TRBJ1-2, with 8 bases identical to TRBD1. V shed 4 bases, J shed 4 bases, and the junction held 5 bases outside the gene matches. Germline V gene sequence: CDR1 KGHSH, CDR2 LQKENI. There are 14 residues in the CDR3. The CDR3 loop is CASSHRDRIYGYTF. The DNA of the CDR3 is TGTGCCAGCTCACATCGGGACAGGATCTATGGCTACACCTTC.

The V call is TRBV11-3, the J call TRBJ1-1; possibly TRBD1 for D (5 bases). The germline CDR1 and CDR2 sequences are SGHNT and YENEEA. V lost 4 bases and J lost 5, with 8 bases in between. There are 12 residues in the CDR3. CDR3 region: CASSSQGTEAFF. In DNA, the CDR3 is TGTGCCAGCAGCTCCCAGGGAACTGAAGCTTTCTTT.

This clone was counted between two and nine times. This chain joins TRBV5-1 and TRBJ2-7, with 11 nucleotides matching TRBD2. The germline CDR1 and CDR2 sequences are SGHRS and YFSETQ. After removal of 4 bases from V and 3 bases from J, the junction contained 3 bases not matched to a gene. The CDR3 consists of 14 residues. The CDR3 is CASSPGLAVYEQYF. CDR3 sequence (DNA): TGCGCCAGCAGCCCGGGACTAGCGGTCTACGAGCAGTACTTC. Complete variable domain (other parts from reference TRBV5-1 and TRBJ2-7): KAGVTQTPRYLIKTRGQQVTLSCSPISGHRSVSWYQQTPGQGLQFLFEYFSETQRNKGNFPGRFSGRQFSNSRSEMNVSTLELGDSALYLCASSPGLAVYEQYFGPGTRLTVT.

This clone was observed a handful of times. The rearrangement links TRBV7-2 to TRBJ1-4; a possible D gene is TRBD1 (6 bases). This CDR3 spans 15 amino acids. The germline V and J ends were trimmed by 5 bases and 3 bases, with 13 bases remaining between them. From germline, CDR1 is SGHTA and CDR2 FQGNSA. The DNA of the CDR3 is TGTGCCAGCAGCGACTCTAGGGGGTCTAATGAAAAACTGTTTTTT. Residues: CASSDSRGSNEKLFF.

This chain joins TRBV19 and TRBJ1-5, with unresolved D. This CDR3 spans 13 amino acids. Germline CDR1 reads LNHDA; CDR2 reads SQIVND (reference sequence). Trimming left V 2 bases short and J 4 bases short, with 6 bases between. The CDR3 region is CASSIQRNQPQHF. As DNA, the CDR3 is TGTGCCAGTAGTATACAGAGGAATCAGCCCCAGCATTTT.

This rearrangement joins TRBV6-5 to TRBJ1-2, with a possible D match to TRBD1 (6 bases). The germline CDR1 and CDR2 sequences are MNHEY and SVGAGI. Trimming removed 6 bases from V and 4 bases from J, with 12 bases in between. CDR3 size: 13 residues. The CDR3 loop is CASRADRSYGYTF. CDR3 sequence (DNA): TGTGCCAGCAGAGCAGACAGGAGCTATGGCTACACCTTC.

The rearrangement uses TRBV29-1 and TRBJ2-7, with 10 bases lining up with TRBD2. Germline-derived CDR1 and CDR2 are SQVTM and ANQGSEA. The V and J ends lost 4 bases and 5 bases, in that order; junction bases with no gene match: 2. CDR3 length: 12 amino acids. The CDR3, as DNA: TGCAGCGTTGCTAGCGGGAGCCACGAGCAGTACTTC. It is translated as CSVASGSHEQYF.

The chain couples TRBV2 to TRBJ1-6; a weak D match, TRBD1 (5 bases). The CDR3 length is 14 residues. Germline loops: CDR1 SNHLY, CDR2 FYNNEI. V was clipped by 4 bases and J by 7 bases, with 11 bases between them. CDR3 region: CASSVTQVNSPLHF. The CDR3 coding sequence is TGTGCCAGCAGTGTGACACAGGTGAATTCACCCCTCCACTTT.

This clone was observed once. The chain combines TRBV5-5 with TRBJ1-4; D call uncertain. V shed 4 bases and J shed 0 bases, with 4 bases lying between them. This CDR3 region has 13 residues. CDR1 SGHKS and CDR2 YYEKEE come from the germline V gene (reference sequence). CDR3 loop: CASSLATNEKLFF. The CDR3 DNA is TGTGCCAGCAGCCTTGCAACTAATGAAAAACTGTTTTTT.

The chain couples TRBV6-6 to TRBJ2-3, with TRBD2 matching over 14 bases. The CDR3 is 17 amino acids. Trimming cost V 6 bases and J 4 bases; bases outside gene matches: 9. Germline assignment: CDR1 MNHNY and CDR2 SVGAGI (reference sequence). The CDR3 here is CASRRLAGGPRADTQYF. CDR3 nucleotides: TGTGCCAGCAGGCGACTAGCGGGAGGGCCGAGGGCAGATACGCAGTATTTT.

The chain combines TRBV18 with TRBJ2-2; no clear D. V lost 1 base to trimming and J lost 2 bases, with 11 bases between them. Germline CDR1 reads KGHSH; CDR2 reads LQKENI. The CDR3 covers 16 residues. CDR3 protein: CASSPQAGFNTGELFF. The CDR3 nucleotides are TGTGCCAGCTCACCACAGGCAGGTTTCAACACCGGGGAGCTGTTTTTT.

The J gene is TRBJ1-2, the V gene TRBV9; 12 nucleotides align to TRBD1. Germline trimming cut 0 bases from V and 5 bases from J; bases unmatched to any gene: 26. The CDR3 spans 23 residues. CDR1 and CDR2 from the germline V gene are SGDLS and YYNGEE. The CDR3 region is CASSVGIERGPGQGALGSYGYTF. The CDR3 bases are TGTGCCAGCAGCGTAGGGATTGAACGGGGACCGGGACAGGGGGCGCTTGGATCTTATGGCTACACCTTC. The full variable domain, in which reference TRBV9 and TRBJ1-2 provide the parts outside the CDR3, is DSGVTQTPKHLITATGQRVTLRCSPRSGDLSVYWYQQSLDQGLQFLIQYYNGEERAKGNILERFSAQQFPDLHSELNLSSLELGDSALYFCASSVGIERGPGQGALGSYGYTFGSGTRLTVV.

This clone has a count of ten or more. This chain connects TRBV6-2 or TRBV6-3 to TRBJ2-3; D may be TRBD1 (6 bases). This CDR3 is 14 amino acids long. CDR1 and CDR2 (germline): MNHEY, SVGEGT. V was trimmed by 4 bases and J by 2 bases, leaving 10 bases between them. DNA of the CDR3: TGTGCCAGCAGTTTCAGGGGTCCCACAGATACGCAGTATTTT. It specifies CASSFRGPTDTQYF.

This chain links TRBV11-1 with TRBJ2-5, with D tentatively TRBD1 (5 bases). Trimming cost V 4 bases and J 5 bases, with 11 bases left between them. The germline V gene encodes CDR1 SGHAT and CDR2 FQDESV (reference sequence). The CDR3 is 13 amino acids. In nucleotides, the CDR3 is TGTGCCAGCAGCTCCAGGGTGGGGGAGACCCAGTACTTC. Its protein product is CASSSRVGETQYF.

The rearrangement uses TRBV15 and TRBJ2-7; TRBD2 matches at 12 bases. Trimming removed 0 bases from V and 3 bases from J; junction bases left unmatched: 12. CDR3 size: 19 residues. Per the germline V gene, CDR1 is LNHNV and CDR2 is YYDKDF (reference sequence). The CDR3 spells CATSRDRTGTSGSLYEQYF. The CDR3, as DNA: TGTGCCACCAGCAGAGACCGAACCGGGACTAGCGGGTCGCTCTACGAGCAGTACTTC. The full variable domain, in which reference TRBV15 and TRBJ2-7 provide the parts outside the CDR3, is DAMVIQNPRYQVTQFGKPVTLSCSQTLNHNVMYWYQQKSSQAPKLLFHYYDKDFNNEADTPDNFQSRRPNTSFCFLDIRSPGLGDTAMYLCATSRDRTGTSGSLYEQYFGPGTRLTVT.

J is TRBJ1-1 and V is TRBV11-2; D is uncertain. The germline gives CDR1 SGHAT, CDR2 FQNNGV. The CDR3 consists of 13 residues. V dropped 4 bases and J dropped 2 bases, with 8 bases sitting between them. CDR3 coding DNA: TGTGCCAGCAGCTGGGGAGCCAACACTGAAGCTTTCTTT. Protein: CASSWGANTEAFF.